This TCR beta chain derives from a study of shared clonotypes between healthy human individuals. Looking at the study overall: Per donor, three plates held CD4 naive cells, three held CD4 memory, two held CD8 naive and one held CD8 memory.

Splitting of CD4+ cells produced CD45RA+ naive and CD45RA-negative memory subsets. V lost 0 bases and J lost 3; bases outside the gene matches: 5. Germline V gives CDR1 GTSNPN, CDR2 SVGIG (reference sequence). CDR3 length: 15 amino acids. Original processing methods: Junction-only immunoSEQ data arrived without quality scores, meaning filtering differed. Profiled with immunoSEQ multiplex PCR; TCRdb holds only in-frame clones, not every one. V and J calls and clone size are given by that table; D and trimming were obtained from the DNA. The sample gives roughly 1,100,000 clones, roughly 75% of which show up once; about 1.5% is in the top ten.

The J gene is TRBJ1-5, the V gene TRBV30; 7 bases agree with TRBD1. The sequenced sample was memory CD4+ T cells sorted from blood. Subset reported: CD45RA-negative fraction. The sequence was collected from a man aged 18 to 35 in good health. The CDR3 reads CAWSVGQALNQPQHF. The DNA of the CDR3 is TGTGCCTGGAGTGTTGGACAGGCCCTCAATCAGCCCCAGCATTTT. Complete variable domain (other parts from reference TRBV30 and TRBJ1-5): SQTIHQWPATLVQPVGSPLSLECTVEGTSNPNLYWYRQAAGRGLQLLFYSVGIGQISSEVPQNLSASRPQDRQFILSSKKLLLSDSGFYLCAWSVGQALNQPQHFGDGTRLSIL.